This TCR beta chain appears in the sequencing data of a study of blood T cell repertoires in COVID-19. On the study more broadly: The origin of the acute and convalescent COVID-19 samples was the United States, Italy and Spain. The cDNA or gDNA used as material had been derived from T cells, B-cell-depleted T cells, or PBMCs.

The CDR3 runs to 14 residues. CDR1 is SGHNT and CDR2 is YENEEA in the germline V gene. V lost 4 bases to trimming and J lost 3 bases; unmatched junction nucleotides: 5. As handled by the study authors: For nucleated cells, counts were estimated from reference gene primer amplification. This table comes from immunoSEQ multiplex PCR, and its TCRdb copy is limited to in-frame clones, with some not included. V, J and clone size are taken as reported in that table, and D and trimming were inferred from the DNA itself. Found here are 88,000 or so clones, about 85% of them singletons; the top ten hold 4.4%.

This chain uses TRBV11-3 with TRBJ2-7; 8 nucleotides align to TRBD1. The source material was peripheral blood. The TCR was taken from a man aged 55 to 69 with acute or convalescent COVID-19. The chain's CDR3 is CASSSIGQGYEQYF. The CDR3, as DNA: TGTGCCAGCAGCTCCATTGGACAGGGCTACGAGCAGTACTTC.